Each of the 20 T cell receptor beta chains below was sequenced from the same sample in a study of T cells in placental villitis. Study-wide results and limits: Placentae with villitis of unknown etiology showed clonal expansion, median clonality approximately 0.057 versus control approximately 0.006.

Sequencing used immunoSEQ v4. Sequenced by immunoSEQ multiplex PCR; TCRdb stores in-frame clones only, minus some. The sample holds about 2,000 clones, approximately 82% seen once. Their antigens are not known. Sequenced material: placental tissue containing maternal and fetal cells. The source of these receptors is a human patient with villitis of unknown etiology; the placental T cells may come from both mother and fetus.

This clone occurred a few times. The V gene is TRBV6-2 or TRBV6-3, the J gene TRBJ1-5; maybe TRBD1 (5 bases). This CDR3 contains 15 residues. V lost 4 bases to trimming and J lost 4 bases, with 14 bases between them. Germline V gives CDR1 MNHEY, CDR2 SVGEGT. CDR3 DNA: TGTGCCAGCAGTTGGGGGAATGTTGGTAATCAGCCCCAGCATTTT. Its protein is CASSWGNVGNQPQHF.

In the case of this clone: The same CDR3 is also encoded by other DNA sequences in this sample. CDR3 bases: TGTGCCAGCAGCAAAGCGACGCGGGAAGAGGGGGCAGATACGCAGTATTTT. Encoded protein: CASSKATREEGADTQYF. The chain has TRBV21-1 and TRBJ2-3. TRBV21-1 is a pseudogene locus. The CDR3 runs 17 residues.

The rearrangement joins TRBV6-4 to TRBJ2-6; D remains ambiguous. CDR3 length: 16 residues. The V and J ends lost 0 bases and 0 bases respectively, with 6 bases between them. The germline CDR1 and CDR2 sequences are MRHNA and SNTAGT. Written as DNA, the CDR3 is TGTGCCAGCAGTGACTCGACAAACTCTGGGGCCAACGTCCTGACTTTC. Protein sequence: CASSDSTNSGANVLTF.

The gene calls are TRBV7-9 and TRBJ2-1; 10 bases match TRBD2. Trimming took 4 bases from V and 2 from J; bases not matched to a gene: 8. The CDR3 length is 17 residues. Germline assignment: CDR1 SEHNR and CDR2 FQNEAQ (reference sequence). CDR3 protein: CASSSPGLAMPYNEQFF. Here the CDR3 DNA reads TGTGCCAGCAGCTCACCGGGACTAGCGATGCCCTACAATGAGCAGTTCTTC.

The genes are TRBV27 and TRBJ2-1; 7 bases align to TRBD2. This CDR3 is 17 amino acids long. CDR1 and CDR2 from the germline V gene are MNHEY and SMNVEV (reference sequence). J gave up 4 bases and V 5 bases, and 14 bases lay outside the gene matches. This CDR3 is CASSPIPVAGVYNEQFF. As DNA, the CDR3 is TGTGCCAGCAGTCCAATTCCCGTTGCGGGGGTATACAATGAGCAGTTCTTC.

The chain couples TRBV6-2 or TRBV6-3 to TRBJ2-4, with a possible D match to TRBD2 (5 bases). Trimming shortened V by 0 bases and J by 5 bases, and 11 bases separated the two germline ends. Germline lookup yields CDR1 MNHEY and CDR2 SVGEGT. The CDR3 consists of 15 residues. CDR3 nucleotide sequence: TGTGCCAGCAGTTACTCATCGGAGGCCCAAAACATTCAGTACTTC. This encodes CASSYSSEAQNIQYF.

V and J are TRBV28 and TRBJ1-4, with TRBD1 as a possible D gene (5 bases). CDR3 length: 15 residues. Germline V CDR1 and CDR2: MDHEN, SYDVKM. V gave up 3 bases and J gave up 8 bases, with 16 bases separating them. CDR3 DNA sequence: TGTGCCAGCAGTTTTTACGGGGGGGGTAGGGAAAAACTGTTTTTT. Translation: CASSFYGGGREKLFF. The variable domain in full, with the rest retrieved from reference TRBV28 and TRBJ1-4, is DVKVTQSSRYLVKRTGEKVFLECVQDMDHENMFWYRQDPGLGLRLIYFSYDVKMKEKGDIPEGYSVSREKKERFSLILESASTNQTSMYLCASSFYGGGREKLFFGSGTQLSVL.

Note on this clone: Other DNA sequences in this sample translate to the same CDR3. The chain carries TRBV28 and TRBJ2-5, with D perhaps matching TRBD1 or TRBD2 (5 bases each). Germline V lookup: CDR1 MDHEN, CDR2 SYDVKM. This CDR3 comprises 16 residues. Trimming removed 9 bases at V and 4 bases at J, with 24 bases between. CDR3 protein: CASSHSGTYLPETQYF. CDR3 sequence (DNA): TGTGCCAGTAGCCACTCCGGGACCTACCTACCAGAGACCCAGTACTTC.

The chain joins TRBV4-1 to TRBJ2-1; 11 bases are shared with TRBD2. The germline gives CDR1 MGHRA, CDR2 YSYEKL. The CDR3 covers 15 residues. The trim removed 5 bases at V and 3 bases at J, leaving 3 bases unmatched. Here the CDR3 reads CASSFSGRGYNEQFF. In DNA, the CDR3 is TGCGCCAGCAGCTTTAGCGGGAGGGGCTACAATGAGCAGTTCTTC.

The CDR3 loop reads CASSYRGAYNEQFF. In nucleotides, the CDR3 is TGTGCCAGCAGTTACCGGGGAGCCTACAATGAGCAGTTCTTC. The chain is built from TRBV6-2 or TRBV6-3 and TRBJ2-1, with D maybe TRBD2 (5 bases). This CDR3 contains 14 residues. V was cut by 2 bases and J by 2 bases, with 7 bases left in between. Per the germline V gene, CDR1 is MNHEY and CDR2 is SVGEGT.

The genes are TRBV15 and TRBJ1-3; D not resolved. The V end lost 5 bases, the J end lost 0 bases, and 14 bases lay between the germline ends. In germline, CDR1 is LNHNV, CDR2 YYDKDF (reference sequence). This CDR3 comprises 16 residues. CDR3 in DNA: TGTGCCACCAGCCCCCTGGCCTCGACCTCTGGAAACACCATATATTTT. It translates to CATSPLASTSGNTIYF.

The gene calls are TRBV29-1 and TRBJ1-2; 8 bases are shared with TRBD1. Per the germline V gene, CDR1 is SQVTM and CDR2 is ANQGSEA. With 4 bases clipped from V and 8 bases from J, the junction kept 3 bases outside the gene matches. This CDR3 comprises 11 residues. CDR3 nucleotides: TGCAGCGTTGGACAGGGGAACGGCTACACCTTC. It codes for CSVGQGNGYTF.

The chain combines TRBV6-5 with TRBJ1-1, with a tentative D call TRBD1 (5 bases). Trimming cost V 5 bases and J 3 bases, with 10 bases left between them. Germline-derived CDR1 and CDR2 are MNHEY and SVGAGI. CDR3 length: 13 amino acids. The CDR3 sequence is CASSPGGDTEAFF. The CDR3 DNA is TGTGCCAGCAGTCCGGGGGGGGACACTGAAGCTTTCTTT.

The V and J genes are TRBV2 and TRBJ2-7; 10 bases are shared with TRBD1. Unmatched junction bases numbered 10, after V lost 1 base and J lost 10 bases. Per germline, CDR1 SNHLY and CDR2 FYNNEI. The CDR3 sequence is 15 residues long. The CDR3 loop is CASSEERTGGLGQYF. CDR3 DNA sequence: TGTGCCAGCAGTGAAGAGAGGACAGGGGGACTGGGACAGTACTTC. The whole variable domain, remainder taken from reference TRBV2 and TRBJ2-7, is EPEVTQTPSHQVTQMGQEVILRCVPISNHLYFYWYRQILGQKVEFLVSFYNNEISEKSEIFDDQFSVERPDGSNFTLKIRSTKLEDSAMYFCASSEERTGGLGQYFGPGTRLTVT.

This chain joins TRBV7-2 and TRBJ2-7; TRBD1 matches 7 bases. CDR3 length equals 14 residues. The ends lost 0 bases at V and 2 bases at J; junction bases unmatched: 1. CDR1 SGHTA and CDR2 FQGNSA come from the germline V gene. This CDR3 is CASSLAGGPYEQYF. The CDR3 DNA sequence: TGTGCCAGCAGCTTAGCAGGGGGCCCCTACGAGCAGTACTTC.

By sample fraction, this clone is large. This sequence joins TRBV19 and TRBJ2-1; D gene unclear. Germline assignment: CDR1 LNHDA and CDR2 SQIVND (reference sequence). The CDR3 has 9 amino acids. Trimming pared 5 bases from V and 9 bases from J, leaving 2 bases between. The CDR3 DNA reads TGTGCCAGTAGTGGTGAGCAGTTCTTC. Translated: CASSGEQFF.

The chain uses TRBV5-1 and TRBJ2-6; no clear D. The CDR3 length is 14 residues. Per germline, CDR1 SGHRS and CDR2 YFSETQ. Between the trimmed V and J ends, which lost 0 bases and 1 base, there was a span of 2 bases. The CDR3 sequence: CASSLGSGANVLTF. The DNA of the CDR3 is TGCGCCAGCAGCTTGGGGTCTGGGGCCAACGTCCTGACTTTC.

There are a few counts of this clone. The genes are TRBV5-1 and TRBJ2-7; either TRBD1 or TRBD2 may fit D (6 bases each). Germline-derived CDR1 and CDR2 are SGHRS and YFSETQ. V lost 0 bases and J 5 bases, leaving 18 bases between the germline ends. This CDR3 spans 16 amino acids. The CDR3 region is CASSLVLPGASHEQYF. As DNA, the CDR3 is TGCGCCAGCAGCTTGGTCCTTCCGGGGGCGTCTCACGAGCAGTACTTC.

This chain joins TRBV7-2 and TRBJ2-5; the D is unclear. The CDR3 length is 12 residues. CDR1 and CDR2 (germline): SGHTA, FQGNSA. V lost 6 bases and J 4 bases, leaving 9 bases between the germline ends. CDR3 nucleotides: TGTGCCAGCAGTCTGGCCCGAGAGACCCAGTACTTC. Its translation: CASSLARETQYF.

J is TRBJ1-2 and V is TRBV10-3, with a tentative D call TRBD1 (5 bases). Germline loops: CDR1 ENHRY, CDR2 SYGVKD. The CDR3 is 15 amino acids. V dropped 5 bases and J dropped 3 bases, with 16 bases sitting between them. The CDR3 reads CAISSFTGEDYGYTF. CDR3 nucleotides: TGTGCCATCAGTTCCTTCACGGGGGAAGACTATGGCTACACCTTC.